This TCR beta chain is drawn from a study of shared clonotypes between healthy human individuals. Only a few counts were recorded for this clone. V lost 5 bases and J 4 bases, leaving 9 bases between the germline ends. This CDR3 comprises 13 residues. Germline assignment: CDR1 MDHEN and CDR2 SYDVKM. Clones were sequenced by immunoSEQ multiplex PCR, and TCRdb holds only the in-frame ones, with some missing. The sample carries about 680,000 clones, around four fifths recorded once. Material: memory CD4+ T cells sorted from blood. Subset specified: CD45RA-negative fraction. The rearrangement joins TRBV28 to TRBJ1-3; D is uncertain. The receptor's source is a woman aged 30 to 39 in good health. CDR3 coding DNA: TGTGCCAGCAGTGGCCAGCTCGGAAACACCATATATTTT. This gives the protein CASSGQLGNTIYF.